Below, 7 T cell receptor beta chains from the same sample are listed, as sequenced in a study of human T cells and chemical hapten exposure (dated by TCRdb to the early 2020s). Reading the label with the study, this specimen's time point is: patch test 1, 2 weeks after DPC sensitization. The sample's treatment or condition label is to be understood as: therapeutic diphenylcyclopropenone sensitization with weekly scalp DPC. Library preparation was by RACE. The data were produced on a NextSeq 500. The public reads were reprocessed in TCRdb via fastp at Q25 and MiXCR, keeping in-frame beta chains. CDR3 protein duplicates are merged, each entry listing the most common genes and DNA. The sample includes tens of thousands of distinct CDR3 sequences, with 32% observed a single time. Around 8.9% of the sample belongs to the ten largest clones. The material sequenced was whole blood, taken in connection with sensitization to the hapten diphenylcyclopropenone (DPC). The receptors were sampled from a man aged 35-49 years with alopecia areata. Some clones in this sample may be carry-over from other donors' samples.

The chain couples TRBV12-3 or TRBV12-4 to TRBJ1-5, with 7 bases aligning to TRBD1. This CDR3 is built from 14 residues. The J segment lost 2 bases and the V segment lost 6 bases, leaving 4 bases of the junction unmatched. This chain's CDR3 is CASSPTGRNQPQHF. Here the CDR3 DNA reads TGTGCCAGCAGCCCGACAGGGCGCAATCAGCCCCAGCATTTT.

The chain combines TRBV6-5 with TRBJ1-6, with D hard to call. Looked up from germline, CDR1 is MNHEY and CDR2 is SVGAGI. The CDR3 runs to 17 residues. Trimming took 0 bases from V and 1 from J, leaving 10 bases between them. The chain's CDR3 is CASSYSDGGSYNSPLHF. In DNA, the CDR3 is TGTGCCAGCAGTTACTCGGATGGTGGGTCCTATAATTCACCCCTCCACTTT.

V is TRBV19 and J is TRBJ2-1, with 8 bases that match TRBD2. V shed 5 bases and J 0 bases; nucleotides not matched to a gene: 3. Germline V gives CDR1 LNHDA, CDR2 SQIVND (reference sequence). The CDR3 length is 15 residues. In DNA, the CDR3 is TGTGCCAGTAGTGTGAGCGGGAGCTCCTACAATGAGCAGTTCTTC. Protein product: CASSVSGSSYNEQFF.

V gene TRBV7-6 combines with J gene TRBJ1-4; D is unresolved. The CDR3 sequence is 15 residues long. From germline, CDR1 is SGHVS and CDR2 FNYEAQ. Trimming left V 1 base short and J 0 bases short, with 6 bases between. The chain's CDR3 is CASSLDEATNEKLFF. CDR3 coding DNA: TGTGCCAGCAGCTTAGATGAGGCAACTAATGAAAAACTGTTTTTT.

The chain has TRBV9 and TRBJ2-7, with D tentatively TRBD1 (6 bases). Germline CDR1 and CDR2: SGDLS and YYNGEE. V lost 0 bases and J lost 1, with 11 bases in between. The length of the CDR3 is 15 residues. CDR3 loop: CASSVGTDPSYEQYF. The CDR3 nucleotides read TGTGCCAGCAGCGTAGGGACAGACCCATCCTACGAGCAGTACTTC.

This clonotype showed up just a few times. The chain links TRBV15 to TRBJ2-5; D gene uncertain. Per the germline V gene, CDR1 is LNHNV and CDR2 is YYDKDF (reference sequence). The V and J ends lost 0 bases and 2 bases respectively, with 7 bases between them. This CDR3 has 14 amino acids. CDR3 bases: TGTGCCACCAGCAGAGATTCCCGTCAAGAGACCCAGTACTTC. Amino acids: CATSRDSRQETQYF.

The table lists this clonotype with a count of one. This chain connects TRBV7-2 to TRBJ1-5; no clear D gene. The germline CDR1 and CDR2 sequences are SGHTA and FQGNSA. The CDR3 is made up of 14 amino acids. V lost 6 bases to trimming and J lost 3 bases, with 12 bases between them. The CDR3: CASRPGNDNQPQHF. The CDR3 DNA reads as TGTGCCAGCAGGCCGGGCAATGACAATCAGCCCCAGCATTTT.